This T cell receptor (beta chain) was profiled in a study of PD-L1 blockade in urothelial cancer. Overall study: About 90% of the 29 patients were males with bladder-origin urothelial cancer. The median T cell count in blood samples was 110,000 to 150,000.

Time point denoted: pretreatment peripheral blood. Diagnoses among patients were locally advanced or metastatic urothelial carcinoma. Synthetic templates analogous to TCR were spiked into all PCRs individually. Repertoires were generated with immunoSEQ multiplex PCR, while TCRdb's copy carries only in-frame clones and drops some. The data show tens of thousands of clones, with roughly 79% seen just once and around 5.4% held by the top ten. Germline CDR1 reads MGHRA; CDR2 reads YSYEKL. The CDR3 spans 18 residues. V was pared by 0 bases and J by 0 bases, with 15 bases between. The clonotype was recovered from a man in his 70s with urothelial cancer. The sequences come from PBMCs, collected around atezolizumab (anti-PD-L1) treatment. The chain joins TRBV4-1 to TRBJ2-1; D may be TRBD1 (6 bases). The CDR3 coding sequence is TGCGCCAGCAGCCAAGATCATACAGCAGGGGCCTCCTACAATGAGCAGTTCTTC. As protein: CASSQDHTAGASYNEQFF.